This T cell receptor beta chain is from a study of blood T cell repertoires in COVID-19 (dated by TCRdb to about 2020). For the study in its entirety: Collaborator samples came from the United States, Italy and Spain and covered acute and convalescent phases of COVID-19. The material from the prospective study consisted of cDNA or gDNA derived from T cells, B-cell-depleted T cells, or PBMCs. Subjects who had been exposed to COVID-19, were actively infected with it, or had recovered from it provided the deeply sampled blood TCRbeta repertoires that made up the dataset. The repertoires were released in a freely available public database meant as a resource for research on the immune response to SARS-CoV-2. The samples were drawn from the first 160 participants of the ongoing ImmuneRACE study and from over 950 subjects provided by 6 global collaborators. Nearly every sample came with metadata listing a de-identified subject ID, COVID-19 status, age in years and sex. Where available, HLA class I and class II types were obtained from metadata supplied by the sample provider rather than from assay-based typing. Study-level results and caveats: The amount of clinical and demographic metadata varied by source and participant and was provided uncurated.

The CDR3 starts with the cysteine, ends with the phenylalanine, and has 15 residues. Just the 45-base CDR3 DNA is kept, in frame starting at base 1. V is cut back by 5 bases and J by 0 bases, with 2 bases in the junction unmatched. According to the germline V gene, CDR1 reads SGHVS and CDR2 reads FQNEAQ. As regards this clone: It lacks a known antigen. No base qualities exist here, and no much larger clone lies one base off it.

TCRbeta CDR3 regions were amplified from genomic DNA using the immunoSEQ Assay, a bias-controlled multiplex PCR. Per the source publication's procedure: The number of nucleated cells in each sample was estimated from the amplification of reference gene primers within the assay. To quantify the absolute abundance of each unique TCRbeta CDR3 rearrangement, sequence reads were collapsed and filtered. For each sample, productive Simpson clonality was calculated as the square root of Simpson's diversity index over productive rearrangements. The immuneACCESS repertoire file appears here via TCRdb, limited to in-frame rearrangements. These files lack a portion of the clones; in checked studies, under half of the deficit traces to unresolved V genes, and the cause of the others is not known. That table is the source of V, J and clone size, and D and trimming were worked out from the DNA. This sample lists 55,000 to 70,000 clones; around 87% were detected once. The leading ten clones occupy roughly a tenth of the sample.

Whole blood was collected in K2EDTA tubes by collaborating institutions according to the institutions' own protocols. For TCRbeta analysis, collaborators shipped samples in one of three forms: frozen whole blood, isolated PBMCs, or DNA extracted from either of those sample types. What was sequenced was peripheral blood. This TCR derives from a woman in her late teens or twenties with acute or convalescent COVID-19. The chain couples TRBV7-8 to TRBJ2-1; TRBD2 matches 9 bases in the middle. The DNA sequence reads TGTGCCAGCAGCGTGACTAGCGGCTCCTACAATGAGCAGTTCTTC. This gives the protein CASSVTSGSYNEQFF.